The source of this T cell receptor (beta chain) is a study of cytomegalovirus exposure and HLA in healthy donors. General study points: When analyzed later, the rates of TCR association showed variation by HLA locus, with DRB1 the most and HLA-C the fewest.

CDR1 and CDR2 (germline): SQVTM, ANQGSEA. The CDR3 has 15 residues. The germline V and J ends were trimmed by 3 bases and 0 bases, with 14 bases remaining between them. Vbeta (60) and Jbeta (13) primers were used in the PCR. TCRdb's table, derived via immunoSEQ multiplex PCR, lists solely in-frame clones and lacks some. The data show roughly 150,000 clones, about 78% seen once. This clone was recorded a few times. The antigen remains undetermined. The sequence was obtained from a male donor in good health and CMV-seronegative. Sequencing input: PBMCs. The chain joins TRBV29-1 to TRBJ1-1, with a possible D match to TRBD1 (5 bases). The CDR3 reads CSVDSGVEMNTEAFF. CDR3 nucleotides: TGCAGCGTTGACTCGGGGGTGGAAATGAACACTGAAGCTTTCTTT.